This TCR beta chain was profiled in a study of T-cell reconstitution after alpha-beta-depleted transplantation in children. Whole-study results and caveats: Expanded graft clones, several hundred of them, were reportedly the source of alpha-beta T cells about two months after transplant. Day-60 TCRbeta diversity that was high in some patients was derived from surviving recipient T cells and thymic progenitors. The main origin of T-cell counts and diversity one year after transplant was newly produced T cells.

With regard to this clonotype: The antigen remains undetermined.

CDR1 is MNHEY, CDR2 SVGEGT, per germline. The CDR3 length is 13 residues. V was pared by 5 bases and J by 7 bases, with 12 bases between. Construction of the TCRbeta library involved unique molecular identifiers. TCRdb recomputed calls from the PCR reads with MiXCR, one row per CDR3 protein. Altogether about 980,000 distinct CDR3 sequences are present, 25% to 35% being singletons, with the ten largest covering roughly 31%. This specimen was PBMCs, mostly from graft donor cells, taken 360 days after TCRalphabeta/CD19-depleted stem cell transplant. The V and J genes are TRBV6-2 or TRBV6-3 and TRBJ1-5, with D possibly matching TRBD1 (5 bases). The receptor comes from a boy in the first two years of life who had a stem cell transplant for SCID, so the T cells may come from the graft donor. The DNA of the CDR3 is TGTGCCAGCAGTCGGGACGAACCCCAGCCCCAGCATTTT. Its protein is CASSRDEPQPQHF.